These T cell receptor beta chains were read from a single sample in a study of cytomegalovirus exposure and HLA in healthy donors. TCRdb keeps only in-frame clones here, not all; method: immunoSEQ multiplex PCR. This sample carries fewer than 110,000 clones, roughly 74% of them seen once, and the ten largest clones take approximately 2%. The sequenced material came from PBMCs. These receptors were obtained from a woman between 35 and 50 years old in good health and CMV-seronegative. CDR3s include the opening cysteine and the closing phenylalanine or tryptophan. A D gene is named only where the DNA matches it firmly. Clone size is stated in some rows and not others, as once, few, many or a class when expanded.

D: -
V: TRBV7-2
size: -
J: TRBJ2-7
CDR3: CASSLGEEARSYEQYF
DNA: TGTGCCAGCAGCTTAGGCGAAGAGGCTAGAAGCTACGAGCAGTACTTC

D: -
V: TRBV27
size: -
J: TRBJ2-7
CDR3: CASSFASSYEQYF
DNA: TGTGCCAGCAGTTTCGCCAGCTCCTACGAGCAGTACTTC

D: -
V: TRBV9
size: -
J: TRBJ1-4
CDR3: CASSVSGGRGEKLFF
DNA: TGTGCCAGCAGCGTTTCCGGGGGGAGGGGTGAAAAACTGTTTTTT

D: TRBD1
V: TRBV4-2
size: -
J: TRBJ1-1
CDR3: CASSQRPIQGDTEAFF
DNA: TGTGCCAGCAGCCAGAGACCCATCCAGGGGGACACTGAAGCTTTCTTT

D: TRBD1
V: TRBV18
size: few
J: TRBJ2-7
CDR3: CASSLSPQGASSYEQYF
DNA: TGTGCCAGCTCACTATCACCACAGGGGGCGAGTTCCTACGAGCAGTACTTC

D: -
V: TRBV5-5
size: once
J: TRBJ2-6
CDR3: CASSFSSGANVLTF
DNA: TGTGCCAGCAGCTTTAGCTCTGGGGCCAACGTCCTGACTTTC

D: TRBD2
V: TRBV27
size: -
J: TRBJ2-7
CDR3: CASRAGPSYEQYF
DNA: TGTGCCAGTCGAGCGGGACCTTCCTACGAGCAGTACTTC

D: TRBD1
V: TRBV6-6
size: -
J: TRBJ1-1
CDR3: CASSSGTGGATEAFF
DNA: TGTGCCAGCAGTTCAGGGACAGGGGGAGCCACTGAAGCTTTCTTT

D: -
V: TRBV11-2
size: -
J: TRBJ2-5
CDR3: CASTAGPAGETQYF
DNA: TGTGCCAGCACTGCGGGCCCGGCCGGGGAGACCCAGTACTTC

D: TRBD2
V: TRBV9
size: once
J: TRBJ2-3
CDR3: CASSVRASGGPSTDTQYF
DNA: TGTGCCAGCAGCGTTCGGGCTAGCGGGGGGCCTAGCACAGATACGCAGTATTTT

D: -
V: TRBV19
size: few
J: TRBJ1-1
CDR3: CASSIVGGDLNTEAFF
DNA: TGTGCCAGTAGTATAGTGGGAGGTGATTTGAACACTGAAGCTTTCTTT

D: -
V: TRBV4-3
size: -
J: TRBJ2-5
CDR3: CASSPYRGAPQETQYF
DNA: TGCGCCAGCAGCCCGTACCGGGGGGCACCCCAAGAGACCCAGTACTTC

D: -
V: TRBV4-1
size: -
J: TRBJ2-7
CDR3: CASSQEPGNRNEQYF
DNA: TGCGCCAGCAGCCAAGAGCCAGGGAATCGCAACGAACAGTACTTC

D: TRBD2
V: TRBV28
size: few
J: TRBJ2-7
CDR3: CASTLGTMSYEQYF
DNA: TGTGCCAGCACCTTGGGGACTATGTCCTACGAGCAGTACTTC

D: -
V: TRBV7-9
size: few
J: TRBJ2-3
CDR3: CASSLASGATDTQYF
DNA: TGTGCCAGCAGCTTAGCGTCAGGGGCAACAGATACGCAGTATTTT

D: TRBD1
V: TRBV25-1
size: few
J: TRBJ1-2
CDR3: CASSELRDRDGYTF
DNA: TGTGCCAGCAGTGAGTTGCGGGACAGGGATGGCTACACCTTC

D: -
V: TRBV5-1
size: -
J: TRBJ1-6
CDR3: CASRDTYNSPLHF
DNA: TGCGCCAGCAGGGACACCTATAATTCACCCCTCCACTTT

D: -
V: TRBV7-7
size: -
J: TRBJ1-4
CDR3: CASSLDWNEKLFF
DNA: TGTGCTAGCAGCCTCGACTGGAATGAAAAACTGTTTTTT

D: TRBD1
V: TRBV2
size: once
J: TRBJ1-2
CDR3: CAGRGTGEVGYTF
DNA: TGTGCCGGCAGGGGGACAGGCGAGGTTGGCTACACCTTC

D: -
V: TRBV25-1
size: few
J: TRBJ1-4
CDR3: CASREGPTNEKLFF
DNA: TGTGCCAGCAGGGAGGGTCCAACTAATGAAAAACTGTTTTTT

D: -
V: TRBV20-1
size: -
J: TRBJ2-2
CDR3: CSARRGGELFF
DNA: TGCAGTGCTAGACGCGGCGGGGAGCTGTTTTTT

D: TRBD2
V: TRBV19
size: -
J: TRBJ2-1
CDR3: CASSLTGGAGEQFF
DNA: TGTGCCAGTAGTCTTACCGGGGGGGCCGGTGAGCAGTTCTTC

D: -
V: TRBV30
size: -
J: TRBJ1-1
CDR3: CASGQVNTEAFF
DNA: TGTGCCTCAGGACAAGTGAACACTGAAGCTTTCTTT

D: -
V: TRBV19
size: -
J: TRBJ1-4
CDR3: CASSISTGLDNEKLFF
DNA: TGTGCCAGTAGTATTTCGACAGGCCTCGATAATGAAAAACTGTTTTTT

D: -
V: TRBV5-1
size: once
J: TRBJ2-7
CDR3: CASSVTGSYEQYF
DNA: TGCGCCAGCAGCGTGACAGGCTCCTACGAGCAGTACTTC

D: TRBD2
V: TRBV6-4
size: -
J: TRBJ2-7
CDR3: CASTGRTSGYTYEQYF
DNA: TGTGCCAGCACCGGACGGACTAGCGGATACACCTACGAGCAGTACTTC

D: -
V: TRBV7-9
size: few
J: TRBJ2-7
CDR3: CASSRWDNGEQYF
DNA: TGTGCCAGCAGCCGGTGGGACAACGGCGAGCAGTACTTC

D: TRBD1
V: TRBV28
size: few
J: TRBJ1-1
CDR3: CASRGQGTGNTEAFF
DNA: TGTGCCAGCAGGGGACAGGGGACGGGGAACACTGAAGCTTTCTTT

D: TRBD2
V: TRBV6-5
size: -
J: TRBJ2-3
CDR3: CASSYGTSGADTQYF
DNA: TGTGCCAGCAGTTACGGGACTAGCGGGGCAGATACGCAGTATTTT

D: -
V: TRBV5-1
size: -
J: TRBJ1-1
CDR3: CASSSIRDTEAFF
DNA: TGCGCCAGCAGCTCGATCCGGGACACTGAAGCTTTCTTT

D: TRBD2
V: TRBV5-1
size: -
J: TRBJ2-1
CDR3: CASSLVGFRTSGGPYTSYNEQFF
DNA: TGCGCCAGCAGCTTGGTAGGATTCCGGACTAGCGGGGGGCCTTACACCTCCTACAATGAGCAGTTCTTC

D: TRBD1
V: TRBV29-1
size: -
J: TRBJ1-2
CDR3: CSVVLPQDRGIGYGYTF
DNA: TGCAGCGTTGTACTCCCCCAAGACAGGGGGATCGGATATGGCTACACCTTC

D: -
V: TRBV2
size: once
J: TRBJ1-4
CDR3: CASSGGEKLFF
DNA: TGTGCCAGCAGTGGAGGGGAAAAACTGTTTTTT